Below are 7 T cell receptor beta chains sequenced from a single sample in a study of vaccination and CD4 T cells after COVID-19. Their antigen targets remain unknown. This sample's treatment: approximately 9-day PBMC culture with coronavirus spike peptide pools or control peptides (ViraFEST assay). Researchers used the Oncomine TCR Beta short-read assay to sequence DNA from cultured CD4+ T cells. TCRdb redid the calling of the PCR reads with MiXCR, one entry per CDR3 protein. Here the sample spans approximately 15,000 distinct CDR3 sequences, 26% being singletons. The sample comprised cultured CD4+ T cells from blood. These receptors were taken from a human donor with COVID-19.

This chain joins TRBV18 and TRBJ2-2; D gene ambiguous. Germline V gives CDR1 KGHSH, CDR2 LQKENI. This CDR3 is built from 14 residues. The V gene lost 2 bases and the J gene lost 0 bases, with 4 bases spanning the gap. The DNA of the CDR3 is TGTGCCAGCTCACCAGGATCGAACACCGGGGAGCTGTTTTTT. Its protein is CASSPGSNTGELFF.

The chain joins TRBV14 to TRBJ2-7; 7 bases map to TRBD1. The V gene's germline CDR1 is SGHDN and CDR2 FVKESK. The CDR3 has 17 amino acids. J lost 0 bases, V lost 4 bases, and 12 bases had no gene match. CDR3 in amino acids: CASSPRTGTVSSYEQYF. CDR3 coding DNA: TGTGCCAGCAGCCCACGCACCGGGACAGTATCCTCCTACGAGCAGTACTTC. Based on the CDR3 plus reference TRBV14 and TRBJ2-7, the full variable domain is EAGVTQFPSHSVIEKGQTVTLRCDPISGHDNLYWYRRVMGKEIKFLLHFVKESKQDESGMPNNRFLAERTGGTYSTLKVQPAELEDSGVYFCASSPRTGTVSSYEQYFGPGTRLTVT.

Judged by abundance, this clonotype is medium-sized (0.01 to 0.1%). The chain couples TRBV27 to TRBJ2-5; 9 positions match TRBD2. The germline CDR1 and CDR2 sequences are MNHEY and SMNVEV (reference sequence). The trim removed 6 bases at V and 1 base at J, leaving 6 bases unmatched. The CDR3 is 15 amino acids. The CDR3 loop reads CASSLAGVLQETQYF. CDR3 DNA sequence: TGTGCCAGCAGCTTAGCGGGGGTCCTCCAAGAGACCCAGTACTTC.

This clonotype is termed medium-sized. The chain's CDR3 is CASSYSLVSETQYF. The CDR3, as DNA: TGTGCCAGCAGTTACTCACTAGTTAGTGAGACCCAGTACTTC. This rearrangement joins TRBV6-5 to TRBJ2-5; D is possibly TRBD2 (5 bases). Trimming took off 0 bases at V and 5 bases at J, with 10 bases between the two ends. Looked up from germline, CDR1 is MNHEY and CDR2 is SVGAGI. The CDR3 covers 14 residues.

There are a few counts of this clonotype. One end of the junction varies from germline; a read error may be responsible. The chain uses TRBV7-7 and TRBJ2-5; 9 bases line up with TRBD2. The CDR3 is made up of 15 amino acids. CDR1 SSHAT and CDR2 FNYEAQ come from the germline V gene (reference sequence). The CDR3, as DNA: TGTGCTAGCAGCTTACAGGGTAGCGGGGGAGAGACCCAGTACTTC. It specifies CASSLQGSGGETQYF. Full variable domain (remainder filled in from reference TRBV7-7 and TRBJ2-5): GAGVSQSPRYKVTKRGQDVTLRCDPISSHATLYWYQQALGQGPEFLTYFNYEAQPDKSGLPSDRFSAERPEGSISTLTIQRTEQRDSAMYRCASSLQGSGGETQYFGPGTRLLVL.

This clonotype was seen more than once but under ten times. This CDR3 reads CASSLGFQGARGYTF. Here the CDR3 DNA reads TGTGCCAGCAGCTTAGGGTTTCAGGGGGCGAGGGGCTACACCTTC. This sequence joins TRBV7-2 and TRBJ1-2; 8 bases map to TRBD1. The germline CDR1 and CDR2 sequences are SGHTA and FQGNSA. This CDR3 contains 15 residues. Unmatched junction bases numbered 9, after V lost 1 base and J lost 8 bases.

A few counts support this clonotype. The chain uses TRBV27 and TRBJ2-5; the D gene is possibly TRBD2 (7 bases). The germline V gene encodes CDR1 MNHEY and CDR2 SMNVEV (reference sequence). Trimming removed 1 base at V and 5 bases at J, with 14 bases between. The CDR3 is 15 residues long. The CDR3 nucleotides are TGTGCCAGCAGTTTATGGAGGGGGGGCCGGGAGACCCAGTACTTC. It translates to CASSLWRGGRETQYF.